The clone carrying this T cell receptor (beta chain) occurred many times. TCRdb re-called the 5' RACE reads with MiXCR, one entry per CDR3 protein. There are approximately 74,000 distinct CDR3 sequences in the sample; less than 5.5% occur only once, and 6% to 9.5% lies in the top ten. This entry belongs to a study of neurological immune-mediated disorders. PBMCs stored at -80 C, numbering 2 million, were the origin of the unsorted libraries. This receptor was taken from a man aged 18 to 29 with multiple sclerosis. The sample was PBMCs.

The CDR3 is CSAWGPQDSQMNTEAFF. For the CDR3, the DNA is TGCAGTGCTTGGGGGCCCCAGGACAGCCAAATGAACACTGAAGCTTTCTTT. The genes are TRBV20-1 and TRBJ1-1, with D possibly TRBD1 on 6 matching bases. Germline V gene lookup returns CDR1 DFQATT and CDR2 SNEGSKA (reference sequence). This CDR3 is 17 amino acids long. V was clipped by 5 bases and J by 0 bases, with 22 bases between them.